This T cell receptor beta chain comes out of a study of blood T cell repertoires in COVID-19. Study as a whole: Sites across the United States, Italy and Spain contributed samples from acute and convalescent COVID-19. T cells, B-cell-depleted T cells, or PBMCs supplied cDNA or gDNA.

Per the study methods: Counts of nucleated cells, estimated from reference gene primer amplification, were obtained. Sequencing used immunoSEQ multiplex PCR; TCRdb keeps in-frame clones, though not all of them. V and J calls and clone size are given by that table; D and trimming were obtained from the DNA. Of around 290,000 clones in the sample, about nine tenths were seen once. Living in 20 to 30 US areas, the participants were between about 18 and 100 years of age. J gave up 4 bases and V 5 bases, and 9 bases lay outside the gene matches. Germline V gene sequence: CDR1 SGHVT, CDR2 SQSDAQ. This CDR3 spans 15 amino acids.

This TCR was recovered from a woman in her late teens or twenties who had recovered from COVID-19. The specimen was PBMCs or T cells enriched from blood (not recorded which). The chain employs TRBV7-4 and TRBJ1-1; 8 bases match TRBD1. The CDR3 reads CASSPRTGNGTEAFF. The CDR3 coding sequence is TGTGCCAGCAGCCCACGGACAGGGAACGGCACTGAAGCTTTCTTT. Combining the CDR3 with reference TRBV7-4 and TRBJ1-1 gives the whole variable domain GAGVSQSPRYKVAKRGRDVALRCDSISGHVTLYWYRQTLGQGSEVLTYSQSDAQRDKSGRPSGRFSAERPERSVSTLKIQRTEQGDSAVYLCASSPRTGNGTEAFFGQGTRLTVV.